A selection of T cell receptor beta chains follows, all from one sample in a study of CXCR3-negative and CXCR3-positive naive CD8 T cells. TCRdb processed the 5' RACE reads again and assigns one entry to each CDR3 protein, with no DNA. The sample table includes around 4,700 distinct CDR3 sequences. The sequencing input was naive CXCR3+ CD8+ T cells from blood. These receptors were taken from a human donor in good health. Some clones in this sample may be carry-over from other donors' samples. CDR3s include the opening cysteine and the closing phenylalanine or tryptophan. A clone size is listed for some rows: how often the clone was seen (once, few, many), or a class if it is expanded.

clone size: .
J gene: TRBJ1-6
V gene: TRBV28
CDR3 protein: CASSTWTGGSYNSPLHF

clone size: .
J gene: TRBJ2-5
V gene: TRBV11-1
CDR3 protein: CASSFLSETQYF

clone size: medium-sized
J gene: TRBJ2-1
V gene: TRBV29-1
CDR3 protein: CSVEAGLSYNEQFF

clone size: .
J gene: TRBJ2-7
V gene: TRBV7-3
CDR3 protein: CASSLLAQGEGQYF

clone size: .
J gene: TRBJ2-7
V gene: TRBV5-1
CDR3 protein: CASSRIEGGEQYF

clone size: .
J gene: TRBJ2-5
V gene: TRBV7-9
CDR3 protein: CASSSPGGAGETQYF

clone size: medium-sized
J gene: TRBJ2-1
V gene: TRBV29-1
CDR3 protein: CSVEDSGTVYNEQFF

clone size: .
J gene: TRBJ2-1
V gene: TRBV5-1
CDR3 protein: CASSLREGTYNEQFF

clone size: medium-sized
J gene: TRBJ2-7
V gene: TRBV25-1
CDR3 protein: CASEAESSYEQYF

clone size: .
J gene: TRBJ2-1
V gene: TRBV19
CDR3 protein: CASSMESYYNEQFF

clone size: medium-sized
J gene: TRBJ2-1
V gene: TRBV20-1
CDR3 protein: CSAVVAGWEQFF

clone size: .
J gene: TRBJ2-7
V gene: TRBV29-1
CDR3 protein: CSAVDRGEQYF

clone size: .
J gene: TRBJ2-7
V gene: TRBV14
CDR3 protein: CASSQDPGQSSYEQYF

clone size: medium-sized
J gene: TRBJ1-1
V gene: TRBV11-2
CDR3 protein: CASSSTGDTEAFF

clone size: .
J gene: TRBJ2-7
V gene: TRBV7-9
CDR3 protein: CASRRDNYEQYF

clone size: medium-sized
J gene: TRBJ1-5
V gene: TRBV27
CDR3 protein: CASSSTGRHQPQHF

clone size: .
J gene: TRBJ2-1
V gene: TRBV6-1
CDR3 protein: CASSEMAILIRDNEQFF

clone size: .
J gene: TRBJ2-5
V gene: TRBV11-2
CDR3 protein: CASSLISETQYF

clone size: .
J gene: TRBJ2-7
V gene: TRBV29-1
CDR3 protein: CSAAPTGLYEQYF

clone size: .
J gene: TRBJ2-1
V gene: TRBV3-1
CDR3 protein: CASSPFTGEADEQFF

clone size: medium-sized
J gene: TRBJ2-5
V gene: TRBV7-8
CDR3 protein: CASSFSLAGLETQYF

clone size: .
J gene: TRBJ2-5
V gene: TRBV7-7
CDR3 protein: CASSADRGSETQYF

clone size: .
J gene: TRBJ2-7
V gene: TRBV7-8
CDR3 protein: CASSRDRVYEQYF

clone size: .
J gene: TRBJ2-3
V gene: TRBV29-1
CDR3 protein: CSVDEAGTDTQYF

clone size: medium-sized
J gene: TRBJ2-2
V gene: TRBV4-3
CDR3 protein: CASSQDFQVVYTGELFF